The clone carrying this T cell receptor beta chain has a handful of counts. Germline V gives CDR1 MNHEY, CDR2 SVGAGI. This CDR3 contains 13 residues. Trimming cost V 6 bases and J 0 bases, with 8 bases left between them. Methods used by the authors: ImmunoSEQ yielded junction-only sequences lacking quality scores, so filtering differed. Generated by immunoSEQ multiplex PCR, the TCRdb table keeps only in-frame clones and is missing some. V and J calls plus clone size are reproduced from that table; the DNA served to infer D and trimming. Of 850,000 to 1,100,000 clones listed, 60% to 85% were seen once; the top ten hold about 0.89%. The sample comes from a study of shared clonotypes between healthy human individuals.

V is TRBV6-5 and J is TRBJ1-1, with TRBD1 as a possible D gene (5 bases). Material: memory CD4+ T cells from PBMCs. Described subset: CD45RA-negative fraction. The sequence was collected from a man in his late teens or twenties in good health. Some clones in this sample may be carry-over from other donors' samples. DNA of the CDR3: TGTGCCAGCAGGGACACAGTGAACACTGAAGCTTTCTTT. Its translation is CASRDTVNTEAFF.